This TCR beta chain was retrieved from a study of T cell repertoires in cytomegalovirus infection. Whole-study context: Matching HLA type and CMV infection were both indicated by public TCR beta signatures.

MiXCR, run by TCRdb on the reads, gives a single entry per CDR3 protein. The sample holds around 740,000 distinct CDR3 sequences, about 40% seen once. This clonotype occurred a few times. The CDR3 totals 13 residues. The V end lost 6 bases, the J end lost 5 bases, and 14 bases lay between the germline ends. Germline CDR1 reads MDHEN; CDR2 reads SYDVKM. Material: PBMCs. This rearrangement joins TRBV28 to TRBJ2-7, with D perhaps TRBD2 (5 bases). This sequence originates from a human donor in good health (CMV status not recorded). Some clones in this sample may be carry-over from other donors' samples. CDR3 nucleotides: TGTGCCAGCAGGTCACAACCCGGGAACGAGCAGTACTTC. Protein sequence: CASRSQPGNEQYF.